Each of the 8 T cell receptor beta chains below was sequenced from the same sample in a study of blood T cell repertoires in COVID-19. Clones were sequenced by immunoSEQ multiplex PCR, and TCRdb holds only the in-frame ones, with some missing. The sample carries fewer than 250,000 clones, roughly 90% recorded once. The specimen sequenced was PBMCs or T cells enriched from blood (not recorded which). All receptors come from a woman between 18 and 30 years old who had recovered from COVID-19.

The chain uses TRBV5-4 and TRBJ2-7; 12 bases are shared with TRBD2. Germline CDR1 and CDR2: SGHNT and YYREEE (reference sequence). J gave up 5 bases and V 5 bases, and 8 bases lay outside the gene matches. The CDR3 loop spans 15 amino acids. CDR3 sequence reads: CASSLGLAGKDEQYF. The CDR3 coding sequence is TGTGCCAGCAGTCTCGGACTAGCGGGGAAGGACGAGCAGTACTTC.

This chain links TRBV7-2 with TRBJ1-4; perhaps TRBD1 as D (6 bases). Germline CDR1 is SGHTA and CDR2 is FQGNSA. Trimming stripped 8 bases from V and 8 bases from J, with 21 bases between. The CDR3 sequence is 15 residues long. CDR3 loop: CASRRGIGGNEKLFF. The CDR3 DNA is TGTGCCAGCCGAAGGGGAATAGGGGGTAACGAAAAACTGTTTTTT.

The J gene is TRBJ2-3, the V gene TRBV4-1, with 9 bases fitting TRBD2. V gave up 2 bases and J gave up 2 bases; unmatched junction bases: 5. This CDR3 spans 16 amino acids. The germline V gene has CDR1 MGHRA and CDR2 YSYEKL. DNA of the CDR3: TGCGCCAGCAGCCAAAAGAAGCGGGGGGTCACAGATACGCAGTATTTT. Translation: CASSQKKRGVTDTQYF.

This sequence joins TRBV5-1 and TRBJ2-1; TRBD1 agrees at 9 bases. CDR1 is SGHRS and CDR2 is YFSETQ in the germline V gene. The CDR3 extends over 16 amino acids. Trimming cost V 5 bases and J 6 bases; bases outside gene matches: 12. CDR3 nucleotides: TGCGCCAGCAGAGCCACGTTCGGACAGGGGCGCAATGAGCAGTTCTTC. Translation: CASRATFGQGRNEQFF.

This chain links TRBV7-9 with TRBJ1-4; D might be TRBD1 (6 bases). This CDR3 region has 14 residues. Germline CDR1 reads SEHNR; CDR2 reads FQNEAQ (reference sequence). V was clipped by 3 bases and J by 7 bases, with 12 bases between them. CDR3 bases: TGTGCCAGCAGCTTCCAAGGACAGCCTGAAAAACTGTTTTTT. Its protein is CASSFQGQPEKLFF.

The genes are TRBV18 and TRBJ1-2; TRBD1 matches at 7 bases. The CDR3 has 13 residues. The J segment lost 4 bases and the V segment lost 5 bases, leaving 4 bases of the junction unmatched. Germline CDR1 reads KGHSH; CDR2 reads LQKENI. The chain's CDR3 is CASSATGLYGYTF. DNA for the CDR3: TGTGCCAGCTCAGCGACAGGGCTCTATGGCTACACCTTC.

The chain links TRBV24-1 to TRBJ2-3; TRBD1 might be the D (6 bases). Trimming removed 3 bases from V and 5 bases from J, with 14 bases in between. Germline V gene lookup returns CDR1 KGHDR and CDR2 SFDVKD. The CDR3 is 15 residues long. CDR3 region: CATSDHRALGDTQYF. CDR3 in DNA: TGTGCCACCAGTGATCACAGGGCTCTGGGAGATACGCAGTATTTT.

CDR3 in amino acids: CASSFSGLEGEQFF. CDR3 bases: TGTGCCAGCAGCTTCTCTGGACTCGAGGGTGAGCAGTTCTTC. This chain uses TRBV11-2 with TRBJ2-1; weak D call: TRBD2 (5 bases). Germline CDR1 is SGHAT and CDR2 is FQNNGV. The CDR3 consists of 14 residues. Trimming shortened V by 3 bases and J by 9 bases, and 15 bases separated the two germline ends.